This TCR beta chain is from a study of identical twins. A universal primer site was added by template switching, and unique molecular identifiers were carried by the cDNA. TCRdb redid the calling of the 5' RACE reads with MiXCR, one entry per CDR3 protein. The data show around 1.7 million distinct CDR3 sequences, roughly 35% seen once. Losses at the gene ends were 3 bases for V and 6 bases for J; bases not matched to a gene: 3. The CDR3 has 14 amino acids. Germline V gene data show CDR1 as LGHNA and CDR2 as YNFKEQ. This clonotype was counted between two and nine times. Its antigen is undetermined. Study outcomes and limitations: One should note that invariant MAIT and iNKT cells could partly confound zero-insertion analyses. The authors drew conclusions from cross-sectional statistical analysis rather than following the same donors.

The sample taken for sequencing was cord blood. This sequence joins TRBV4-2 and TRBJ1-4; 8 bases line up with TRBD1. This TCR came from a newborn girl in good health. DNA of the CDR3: TGTGCCAGCAGCCAGAAGACAGGGGATGAAAAACTGTTTTTT. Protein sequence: CASSQKTGDEKLFF.